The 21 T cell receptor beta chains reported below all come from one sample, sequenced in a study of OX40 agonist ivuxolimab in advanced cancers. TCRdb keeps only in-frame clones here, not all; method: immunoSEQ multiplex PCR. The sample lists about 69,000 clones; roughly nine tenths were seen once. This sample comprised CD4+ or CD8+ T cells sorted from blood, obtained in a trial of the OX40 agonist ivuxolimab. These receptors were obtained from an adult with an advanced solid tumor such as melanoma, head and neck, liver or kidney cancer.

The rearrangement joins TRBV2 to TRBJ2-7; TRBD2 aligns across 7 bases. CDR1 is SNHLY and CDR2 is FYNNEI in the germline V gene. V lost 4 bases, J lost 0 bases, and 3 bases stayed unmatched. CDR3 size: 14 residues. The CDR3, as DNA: TGTGCCAGCAGTGTTCCTAGCGGCTCCTACGAGCAGTACTTC. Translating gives CASSVPSGSYEQYF.

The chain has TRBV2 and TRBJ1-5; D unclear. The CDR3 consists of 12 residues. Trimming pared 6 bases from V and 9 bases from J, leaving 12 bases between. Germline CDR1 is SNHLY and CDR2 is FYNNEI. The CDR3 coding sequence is TGTGCCAGCAGGGACCCTGGAGGGCCCCAGCATTTT. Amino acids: CASRDPGGPQHF.

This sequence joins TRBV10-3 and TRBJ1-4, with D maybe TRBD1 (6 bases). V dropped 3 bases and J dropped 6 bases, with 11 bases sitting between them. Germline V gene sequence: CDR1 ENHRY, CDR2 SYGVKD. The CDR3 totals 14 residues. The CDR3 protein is CAISEQGRDEKLFF. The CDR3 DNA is TGTGCCATCAGTGAACAGGGTAGGGATGAAAAACTGTTTTTT.

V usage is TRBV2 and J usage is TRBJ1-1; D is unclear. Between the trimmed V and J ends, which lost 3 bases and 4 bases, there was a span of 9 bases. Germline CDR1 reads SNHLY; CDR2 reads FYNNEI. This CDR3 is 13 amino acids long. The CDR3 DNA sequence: TGTGCCAGCAGTGAGACACTTTCCACTGAAGCTTTCTTT. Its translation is CASSETLSTEAFF.

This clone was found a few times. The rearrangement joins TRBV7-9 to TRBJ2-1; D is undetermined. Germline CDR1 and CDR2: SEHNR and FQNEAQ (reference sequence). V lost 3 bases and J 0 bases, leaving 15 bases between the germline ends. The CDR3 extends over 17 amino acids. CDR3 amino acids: CASSLDLSFSSYNEQFF. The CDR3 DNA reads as TGTGCCAGCAGCTTGGACCTCTCCTTTAGCTCCTACAATGAGCAGTTCTTC.

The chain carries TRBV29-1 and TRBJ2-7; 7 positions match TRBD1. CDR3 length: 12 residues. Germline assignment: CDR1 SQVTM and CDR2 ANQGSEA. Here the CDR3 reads CRGTARSYEQYF. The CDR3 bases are TGCAGAGGGACAGCTCGATCCTACGAGCAGTACTTC.

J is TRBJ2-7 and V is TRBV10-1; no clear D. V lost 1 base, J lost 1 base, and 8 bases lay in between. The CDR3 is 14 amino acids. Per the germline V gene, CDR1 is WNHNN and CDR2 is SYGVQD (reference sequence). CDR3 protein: CASSEYVGSYEQYF. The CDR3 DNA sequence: TGCGCCAGCAGTGAGTACGTGGGGTCCTACGAGCAGTACTTC.

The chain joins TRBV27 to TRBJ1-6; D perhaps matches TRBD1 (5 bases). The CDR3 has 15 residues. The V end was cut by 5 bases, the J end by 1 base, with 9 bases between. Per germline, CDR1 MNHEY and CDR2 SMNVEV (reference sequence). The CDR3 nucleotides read TGTGCCAGCAGTCCAAGGGGATCCTATAATTCACCCCTCCACTTT. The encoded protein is CASSPRGSYNSPLHF.

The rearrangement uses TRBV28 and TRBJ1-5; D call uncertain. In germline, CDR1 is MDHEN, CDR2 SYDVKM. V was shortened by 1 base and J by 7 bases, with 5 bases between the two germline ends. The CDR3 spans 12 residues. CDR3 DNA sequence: TGTGCCAGCAGTTTATTTGGGCAGCCCCAGCATTTT. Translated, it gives CASSLFGQPQHF. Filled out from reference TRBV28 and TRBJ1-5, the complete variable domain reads DVKVTQSSRYLVKRTGEKVFLECVQDMDHENMFWYRQDPGLGLRLIYFSYDVKMKEKGDIPEGYSVSREKKERFSLILESASTNQTSMYLCASSLFGQPQHFGDGTRLSIL.

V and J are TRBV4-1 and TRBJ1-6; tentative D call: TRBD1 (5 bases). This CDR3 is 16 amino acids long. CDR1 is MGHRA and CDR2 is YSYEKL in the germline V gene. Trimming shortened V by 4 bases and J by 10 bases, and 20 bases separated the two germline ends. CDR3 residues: CASSPGGGFVGSPLHF. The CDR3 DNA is TGCGCCAGCAGCCCTGGGGGAGGGTTTGTGGGGTCACCCCTCCACTTT.

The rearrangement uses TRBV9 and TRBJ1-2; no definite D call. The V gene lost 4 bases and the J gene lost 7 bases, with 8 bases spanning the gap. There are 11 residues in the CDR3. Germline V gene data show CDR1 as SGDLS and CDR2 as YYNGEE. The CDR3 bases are TGTGCCAGCAGCAGGGATGTTGGCTACACCTTC. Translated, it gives CASSRDVGYTF. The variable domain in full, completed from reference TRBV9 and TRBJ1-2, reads DSGVTQTPKHLITATGQRVTLRCSPRSGDLSVYWYQQSLDQGLQFLIQYYNGEERAKGNILERFSAQQFPDLHSELNLSSLELGDSALYFCASSRDVGYTFGSGTRLTVV.

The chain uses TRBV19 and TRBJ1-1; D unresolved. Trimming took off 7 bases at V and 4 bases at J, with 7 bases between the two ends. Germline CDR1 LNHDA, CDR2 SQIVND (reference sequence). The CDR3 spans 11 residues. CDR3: CASTAATEAFF. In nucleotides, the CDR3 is TGTGCCAGTACCGCCGCCACTGAAGCTTTCTTT. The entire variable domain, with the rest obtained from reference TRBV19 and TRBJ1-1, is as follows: DGGITQSPKYLFRKEGQNVTLSCEQNLNHDAMYWYRQDPGQGLRLIYYSQIVNDFQKGDIAEGYSVSREKKESFPLTVTSAQKNPTAFYLCASTAATEAFFGQGTRLTVV.

CDR3 DNA: TGCGCCAGCAGCTTGCTAGGAAACACCGGGGAGCTGTTTTTT. Translated: CASSLLGNTGELFF. The chain is built from TRBV5-1 and TRBJ2-2; D is uncertain. V lost 1 base and J lost 2, with 6 bases in between. This CDR3 comprises 14 residues. Germline V lookup: CDR1 SGHRS, CDR2 YFSETQ.

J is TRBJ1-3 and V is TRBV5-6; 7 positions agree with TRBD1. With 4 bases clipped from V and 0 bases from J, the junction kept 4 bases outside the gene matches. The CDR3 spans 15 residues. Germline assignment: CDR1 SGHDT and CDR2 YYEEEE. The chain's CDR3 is CASSRDRVSGNTIYF. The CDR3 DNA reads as TGTGCCAGCAGCAGAGACAGGGTCTCTGGAAACACCATATATTTT.

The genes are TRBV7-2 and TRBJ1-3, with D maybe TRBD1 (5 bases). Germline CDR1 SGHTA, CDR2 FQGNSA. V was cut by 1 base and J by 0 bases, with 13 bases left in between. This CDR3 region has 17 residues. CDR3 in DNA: TGTGCCAGCAGCTTAGGTCACAGGTTAACCTCTGGAAACACCATATATTTT. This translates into CASSLGHRLTSGNTIYF.

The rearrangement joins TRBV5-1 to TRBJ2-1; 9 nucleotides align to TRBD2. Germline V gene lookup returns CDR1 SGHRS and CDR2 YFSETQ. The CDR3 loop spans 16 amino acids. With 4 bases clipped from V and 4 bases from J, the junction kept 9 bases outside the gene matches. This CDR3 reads CASSHRTSDLYNEQFF. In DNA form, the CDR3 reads TGCGCCAGCAGCCACAGGACTAGCGACCTATACAATGAGCAGTTCTTC.

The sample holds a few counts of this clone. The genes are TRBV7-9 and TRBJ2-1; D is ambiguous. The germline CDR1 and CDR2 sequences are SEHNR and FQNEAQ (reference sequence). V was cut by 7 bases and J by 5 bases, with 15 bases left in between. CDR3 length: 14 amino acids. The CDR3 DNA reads TGTGCCAGCAATTCGGTAGCCCTCAACAATGAGCAGTTCTTC. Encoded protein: CASNSVALNNEQFF.

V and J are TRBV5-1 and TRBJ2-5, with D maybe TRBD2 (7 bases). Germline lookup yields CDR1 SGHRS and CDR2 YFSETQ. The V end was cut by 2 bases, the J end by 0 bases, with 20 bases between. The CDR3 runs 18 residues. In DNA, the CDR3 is TGCGCCAGCAGCTTAGGGGGTAGGGCTAGCGGATACCAAGAGACCCAGTACTTC. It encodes CASSLGGRASGYQETQYF.

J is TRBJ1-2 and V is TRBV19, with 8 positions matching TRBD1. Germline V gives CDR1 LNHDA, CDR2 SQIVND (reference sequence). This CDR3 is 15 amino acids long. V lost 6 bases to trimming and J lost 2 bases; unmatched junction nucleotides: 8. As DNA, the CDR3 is TGTGCCAGTAGCCCACAGGGGGGCATGAACTATGGCTACACCTTC. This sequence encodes CASSPQGGMNYGYTF.

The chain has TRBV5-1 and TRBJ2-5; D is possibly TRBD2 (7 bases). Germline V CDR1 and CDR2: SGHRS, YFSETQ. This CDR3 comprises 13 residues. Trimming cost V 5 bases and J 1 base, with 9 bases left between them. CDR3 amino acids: CASSRGGQETQYF. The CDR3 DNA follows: TGCGCCAGCAGTAGGGGGGGCCAAGAGACCCAGTACTTC.

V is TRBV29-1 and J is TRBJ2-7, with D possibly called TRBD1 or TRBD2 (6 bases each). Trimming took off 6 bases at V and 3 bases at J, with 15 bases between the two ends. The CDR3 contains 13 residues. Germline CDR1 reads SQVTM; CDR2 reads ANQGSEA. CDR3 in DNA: TGCAGCGTAAGTGGAGGGGGGCTCTACGAGCAGTACTTC. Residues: CSVSGGGLYEQYF.